This T cell receptor (beta chain) was captured by sequencing in a study of a mutant IDH1 vaccine in newly diagnosed glioma. Looking at the study overall: Vaccinations were initiated 4-6 weeks following radiotherapy alone, or were given together with temozolomide cycles. Before enrollment, patients got radiotherapy alone, temozolomide alone, or mostly the combination.

The data were produced by immunoSEQ multiplex PCR, yet TCRdb's version contains in-frame clones alone and is incomplete. The sample lists about 94,000 clones, approximately 89% occurring once. As regards this clone: Its antigen is as yet unknown.

Time point defined: week 47, end of study. Doses comprised 300 ug of mutant IDH1 20-mer peptide each, plus topical imiquimod. The study enrolled donors with new WHO grade 3 or 4 IDH1-mutant, ATRX-lost astrocytomas. Germline CDR1 reads SGHRS; CDR2 reads YFSETQ. V was pared by 5 bases and J by 5 bases, with 4 bases of the junction left unmatched. This CDR3 is built from 14 residues. Sequencing was performed on PBMCs, taken from a glioma patient whose treatment included an IDH1 peptide vaccine. The receptor comes from a woman between 50 and 59 years old with glioma. This sequence joins TRBV5-1 and TRBJ1-4; 9 bases are shared with TRBD1. The CDR3 here is CASSSDRGNEKLFF. DNA of the CDR3: TGCGCCAGCAGTAGCGACAGGGGGAATGAAAAACTGTTTTTT.